Here is one TCR beta chain with its context. V was pared by 2 bases and J by 3 bases, with 15 bases between. The CDR3 contains 16 residues. Germline CDR1 reads SEHNR; CDR2 reads FQNEAQ (reference sequence). CD8+ and CD4+ T cells taken from blood had their TCR beta sequenced. The data are from a study of CD8 T cells in Susac syndrome. A quantity of roughly 0.5 to 1 ug RNA underwent reverse transcription using random hexamers. The authors amplified TCR beta CDR3 across 54 Vbeta and 13 Jbeta using immunoSEQ multiplex PCR. TCRdb independently ran MiXCR on the immunoSEQ multiplex PCR reads; one entry per CDR3 protein. The sample records 100,000 to 150,000 distinct CDR3 sequences, 80% being singletons.

The rearrangement joins TRBV7-9 to TRBJ2-3; either TRBD1 or TRBD2 may supply D (5 bases each). Sequenced material: CD8+ T cells from PBMCs. This receptor was taken from a human donor with multiple sclerosis. In DNA, the CDR3 is TGTGCCAGCAGCTTAATAGTGGGGGTGTATACAGATACGCAGTATTTT. Residues: CASSLIVGVYTDTQYF.